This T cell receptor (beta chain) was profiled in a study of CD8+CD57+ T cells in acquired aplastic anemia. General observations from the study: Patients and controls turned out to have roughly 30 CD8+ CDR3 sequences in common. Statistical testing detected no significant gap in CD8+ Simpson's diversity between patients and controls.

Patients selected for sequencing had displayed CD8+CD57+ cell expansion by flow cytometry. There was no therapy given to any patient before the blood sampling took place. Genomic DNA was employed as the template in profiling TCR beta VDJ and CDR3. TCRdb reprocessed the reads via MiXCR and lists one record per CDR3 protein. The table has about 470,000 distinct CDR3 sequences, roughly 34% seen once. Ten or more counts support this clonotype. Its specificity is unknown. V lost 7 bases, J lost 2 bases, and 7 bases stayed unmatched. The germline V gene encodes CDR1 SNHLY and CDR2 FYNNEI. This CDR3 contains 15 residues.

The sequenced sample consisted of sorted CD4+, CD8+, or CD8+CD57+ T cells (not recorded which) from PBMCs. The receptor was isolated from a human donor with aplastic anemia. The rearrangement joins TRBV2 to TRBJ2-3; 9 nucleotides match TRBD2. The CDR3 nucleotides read TGTGCCAGCAAAAGGTTAGCGGGGGACACAGATACGCAGTATTTT. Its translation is CASKRLAGDTDTQYF.